Described below is a single T cell receptor (beta chain) sequence and its context. The CDR3 totals 16 residues. Looked up from germline, CDR1 is SGHVS and CDR2 is FQNEAQ. The V and J ends lost 5 bases and 2 bases respectively, with 16 bases between them. The Seattle patients, enrolled during active infection, were followed longitudinally. This entry belongs to a study of blood T cell repertoires in COVID-19. Study in general: From the United States, Italy and Spain came samples of acute and convalescent COVID-19. The analysed material was cDNA or gDNA that came from T cells, B-cell-depleted T cells, or PBMCs.

Sequenced by immunoSEQ multiplex PCR; TCRdb stores in-frame clones only, minus some. The sample has 200,000 to 300,000 clones, around nine tenths seen once. This TCR came from a woman in her fifties or sixties with COVID-19, enrolled during active disease. Sequencing was done on a sample of peripheral blood. The chain couples TRBV7-8 to TRBJ1-5, with a weak D call TRBD1 (6 bases). This CDR3 reads CASSRSPWTGNQPQHF. The CDR3 region has the DNA TGTGCCAGCAGCCGATCGCCATGGACAGGCAATCAGCCCCAGCATTTT.